The 15 T cell receptor beta chains listed next were all sequenced from one sample in a study of CD8+CD57+ T cells in acquired aplastic anemia. TCR beta VDJ combinations and CDR3 sequences were profiled from genomic DNA. Each CDR3 protein gets one entry after TCRdb re-called the reads with MiXCR. The sample carries about 68,000 distinct CDR3 sequences, 50% to 55% recorded once. Material: sorted CD4+, CD8+, or CD8+CD57+ T cells (not recorded which) from PBMCs. The receptors shown here come from a human donor in good health, serving as a control.

This clonotype has just a few counts. V gene TRBV15 combines with J gene TRBJ1-6, with 10 bases matching TRBD1. CDR1 and CDR2 (germline): LNHNV, YYDKDF (reference sequence). V was pared by 5 bases and J by 10 bases, with 11 bases of the junction left unmatched. CDR3 length equals 16 residues. CDR3 loop: CATSRPGTGVRSPLHF. DNA for the CDR3: TGTGCCACCAGCCGACCCGGGACAGGGGTTAGGTCACCCCTCCACTTT.

The V call is TRBV19, the J call TRBJ1-6; the D is unclear. V lost 0 bases, J lost 7 bases, and 4 bases lay in between. Germline CDR1 is LNHDA and CDR2 is SQIVND (reference sequence). This CDR3 is 13 amino acids long. The CDR3 is CASSIEENSPLHF. The CDR3 nucleotides are TGTGCCAGTAGTATAGAAGAGAATTCACCCCTCCACTTT.

This rearrangement joins TRBV9 to TRBJ2-1; 11 bases map to TRBD1. J gave up 3 bases and V 2 bases, and 1 base lay outside the gene matches. Germline V gene data show CDR1 as SGDLS and CDR2 as YYNGEE. CDR3 length: 15 residues. The CDR3 DNA follows: TGTGCCAGCAGCGTTGGGACAGGGGGCTACAATGAGCAGTTCTTC. Amino acids: CASSVGTGGYNEQFF.

This clonotype is labeled medium-sized. The chain couples TRBV20-1 to TRBJ1-1, with unresolved D. The germline V and J ends were trimmed by 3 bases and 6 bases, with 5 bases remaining between them. This CDR3 region has 10 residues. Germline CDR1 reads DFQATT; CDR2 reads SNEGSKA (reference sequence). The CDR3 reads CSASRAEAFF. The CDR3 bases are TGCAGTGCTAGTCGTGCTGAAGCTTTCTTT.

This chain links TRBV10-3 with TRBJ1-3, with a weak D call TRBD1 (5 bases). The V and J ends lost 3 bases and 0 bases respectively, with 12 bases between them. CDR1 ENHRY and CDR2 SYGVKD come from the germline V gene. The CDR3 has 16 amino acids. As DNA, the CDR3 is TGTGCCATCAGTGACCCCACAGGAAACTCTGGAAACACCATATATTTT. Protein: CAISDPTGNSGNTIYF.

The V and J genes are TRBV10-2 and TRBJ1-3, with no clear D. This CDR3 is built from 13 residues. Germline V gives CDR1 WSHSY, CDR2 SAAADI. Trimming stripped 8 bases from V and 1 base from J, with 9 bases between. CDR3: CASGSDSGNTIYF. The DNA for the CDR3 is TGCGCCAGCGGGTCAGATTCTGGAAACACCATATATTTT.

The V call is TRBV29-1, the J call TRBJ2-3; 9 bases fit TRBD2. The CDR3 sequence is 15 residues long. Trimming at V came to 7 bases and at J to 3 bases, leaving 11 bases not matched to a gene. CDR1 is SQVTM and CDR2 is ANQGSEA in the germline V gene. This CDR3 reads CSEAPSGTLTDTQYF. DNA of the CDR3: TGCAGCGAGGCTCCTAGCGGGACTCTTACAGATACGCAGTATTTT.

This chain links TRBV12-3 or TRBV12-4 with TRBJ2-2; 10 bases are shared with TRBD2. This CDR3 region has 16 residues. Trimming at V came to 7 bases and at J to 5 bases, leaving 10 bases not matched to a gene. The CDR3, as DNA: TGTGCCAGCACTCGGCTAGCGGGGGCGTGGACCGGGGAGCTGTTTTTT. Amino acid sequence: CASTRLAGAWTGELFF.

The rearrangement uses TRBV2 and TRBJ1-6; TRBD1 matches 7 bases. Germline V gene lookup returns CDR1 SNHLY and CDR2 FYNNEI. V was pared by 2 bases and J by 10 bases, with 8 bases of the junction left unmatched. The CDR3 has 15 amino acids. The CDR3: CASSEYWGTESPLHF. CDR3 in DNA: TGTGCCAGCAGTGAATATTGGGGGACAGAATCACCCCTCCACTTT.

Concerning this clonotype itself: One end of the junction varies from germline; a read error may be responsible. This rearrangement joins TRBV2 to TRBJ2-2, with D possibly TRBD2 on 7 matching bases. CDR3 length: 13 amino acids. Germline V gives CDR1 SNHLY, CDR2 FYNNEI. CDR3 loop: CASSRGVSGELSF. DNA for the CDR3: TGTGCCAGCAGCAGGGGCGTAAGCGGGGAGCTGTCTTTT.

This clonotype was seen at least ten times. The J gene is TRBJ2-1, the V gene TRBV6-4; 16 bases match TRBD2. V shed 3 bases and J 8 bases; nucleotides not matched to a gene: 1. From germline, CDR1 is MRHNA and CDR2 SNTAGT. CDR3 size: 15 residues. The CDR3 DNA reads as TGTGCCAGCAGTGAGGGACTAGCGGGAGGGTATGAGCAGTTCTTC. Translation: CASSEGLAGGYEQFF.

The chain couples TRBV7-2 to TRBJ2-2; D gene uncertain. The length of the CDR3 is 13 residues. Germline V gene lookup returns CDR1 SGHTA and CDR2 FQGNSA. The V gene lost 2 bases and the J gene lost 7 bases, with 8 bases spanning the gap. CDR3 region: CASSLLEVGELFF. As DNA, the CDR3 is TGTGCCAGCAGCTTACTAGAGGTCGGGGAGCTGTTTTTT. Drawing the rest from reference TRBV7-2 and TRBJ2-2, the complete variable domain is GAGVSQSPSNKVTEKGKDVELRCDPISGHTALYWYRQSLGQGLEFLIYFQGNSAPDKSGLPSDRFSAERTGGSVSTLTIQRTQQEDSAVYLCASSLLEVGELFFGEGSRLTVL.

The rearrangement uses TRBV20-1 and TRBJ1-2, with TRBD1 as a possible D gene (6 bases). V was shortened by 5 bases and J by 2 bases, with 12 bases between the two germline ends. Per germline, CDR1 DFQATT and CDR2 SNEGSKA (reference sequence). CDR3 length: 13 residues. CDR3: CSARGQGNYGYTF. The CDR3 region has the DNA TGCAGTGCTCGGGGACAAGGGAACTATGGCTACACCTTC.

This clonotype was recorded at least ten times. For the CDR3, the DNA is TGTGCCAGCAGCGACTCCAGGGACTGGGGAAACACCATATATTTT. Its protein product is CASSDSRDWGNTIYF. V usage is TRBV13 and J usage is TRBJ1-3, with a weak D call TRBD1 (5 bases). V was clipped by 5 bases and J by 4 bases, with 15 bases between them. The CDR3 contains 15 residues. Germline V gene lookup returns CDR1 PRHDT and CDR2 FYEKMQ (reference sequence). The whole variable domain, remainder taken from reference TRBV13 and TRBJ1-3, is AAGVIQSPRHLIKEKRETATLKCYPIPRHDTVYWYQQGPGQDPQFLISFYEKMQSDKGSIPDRFSAQQFSDYHSELNMSSLELGDSALYFCASSDSRDWGNTIYFGEGSWLTVV.

V gene TRBV20-1 combines with J gene TRBJ1-6; a possible D gene is TRBD1 (5 bases). The CDR3 is made up of 13 amino acids. V shed 6 bases and J shed 6 bases, with 12 bases lying between them. Germline assignment: CDR1 DFQATT and CDR2 SNEGSKA (reference sequence). CDR3 DNA sequence: TGCAGTGCGCCGACAGATTTTAATTCACCCCTCCACTTT. Translation: CSAPTDFNSPLHF.